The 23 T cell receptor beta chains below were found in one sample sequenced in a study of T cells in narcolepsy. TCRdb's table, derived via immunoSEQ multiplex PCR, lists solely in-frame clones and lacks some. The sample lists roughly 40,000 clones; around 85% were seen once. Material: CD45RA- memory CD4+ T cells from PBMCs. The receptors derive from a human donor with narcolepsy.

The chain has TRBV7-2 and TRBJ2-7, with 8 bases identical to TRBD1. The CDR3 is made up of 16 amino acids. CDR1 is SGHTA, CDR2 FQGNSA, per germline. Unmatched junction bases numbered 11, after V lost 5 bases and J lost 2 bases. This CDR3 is CASSITGGADPYEQYF. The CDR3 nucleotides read TGTGCCAGCAGCATAACAGGGGGAGCGGATCCCTACGAGCAGTACTTC.

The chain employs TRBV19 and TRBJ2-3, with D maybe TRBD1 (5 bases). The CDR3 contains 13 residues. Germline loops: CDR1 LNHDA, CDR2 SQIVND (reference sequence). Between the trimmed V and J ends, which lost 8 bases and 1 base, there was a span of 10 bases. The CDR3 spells CASSGRRTDTQYF. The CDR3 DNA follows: TGTGCCAGTTCAGGGCGCCGCACAGATACGCAGTATTTT.

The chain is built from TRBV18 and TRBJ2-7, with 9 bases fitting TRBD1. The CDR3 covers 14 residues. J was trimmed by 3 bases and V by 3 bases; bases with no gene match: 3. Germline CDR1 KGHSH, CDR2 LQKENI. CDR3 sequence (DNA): TGTGCCAGCTCACCCTTGGGACAGGGCTACGAGCAGTACTTC. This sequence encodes CASSPLGQGYEQYF. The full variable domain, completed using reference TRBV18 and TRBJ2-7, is NAGVMQNPRHLVRRRGQEARLRCSPMKGHSHVYWYRQLPEEGLKFMVYLQKENIIDESGMPKERFSAEFPKEGPSILRIQQVVRGDSAAYFCASSPLGQGYEQYFGPGTRLTVT.

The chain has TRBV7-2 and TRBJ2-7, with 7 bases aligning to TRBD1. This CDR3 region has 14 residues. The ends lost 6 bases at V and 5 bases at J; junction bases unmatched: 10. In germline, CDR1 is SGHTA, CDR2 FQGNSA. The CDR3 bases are TGTGCCAGCAGTACGGACAGGATAACCAACGAGCAGTACTTC. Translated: CASSTDRITNEQYF.

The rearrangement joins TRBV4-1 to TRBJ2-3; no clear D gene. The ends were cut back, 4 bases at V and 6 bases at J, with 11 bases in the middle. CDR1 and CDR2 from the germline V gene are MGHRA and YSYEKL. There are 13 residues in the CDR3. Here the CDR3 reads CASSLLLGDTQYF. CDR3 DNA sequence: TGCGCCAGCAGCCTTTTATTGGGCGATACGCAGTATTTT.

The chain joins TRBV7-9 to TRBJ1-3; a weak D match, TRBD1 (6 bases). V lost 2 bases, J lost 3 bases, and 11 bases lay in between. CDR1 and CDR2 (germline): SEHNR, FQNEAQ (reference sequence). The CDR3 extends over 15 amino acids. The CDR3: CASSLSGGLGNTIYF. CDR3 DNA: TGTGCCAGCAGCTTAAGTGGGGGGCTTGGAAACACCATATATTTT.

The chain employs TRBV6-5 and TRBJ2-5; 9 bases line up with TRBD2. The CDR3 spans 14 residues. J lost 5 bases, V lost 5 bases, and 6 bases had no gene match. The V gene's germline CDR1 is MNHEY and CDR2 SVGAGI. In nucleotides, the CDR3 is TGTGCCAGCAGTAAAGCGGGGGGATGGGAGACCCAGTACTTC. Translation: CASSKAGGWETQYF.

As DNA, the CDR3 is TGTGCCAGCAGTGCGCGTGGAGGGCCGGCTGGAAACACCATATATTTT. It translates to CASSARGGPAGNTIYF. V and J are TRBV2 and TRBJ1-3, with D unclear. Looked up from germline, CDR1 is SNHLY and CDR2 is FYNNEI. This CDR3 spans 16 amino acids. Trimming took off 4 bases at V and 2 bases at J, with 15 bases between the two ends. Filled out from reference TRBV2 and TRBJ1-3, the complete variable domain reads EPEVTQTPSHQVTQMGQEVILRCVPISNHLYFYWYRQILGQKVEFLVSFYNNEISEKSEIFDDQFSVERPDGSNFTLKIRSTKLEDSAMYFCASSARGGPAGNTIYFGEGSWLTVV.

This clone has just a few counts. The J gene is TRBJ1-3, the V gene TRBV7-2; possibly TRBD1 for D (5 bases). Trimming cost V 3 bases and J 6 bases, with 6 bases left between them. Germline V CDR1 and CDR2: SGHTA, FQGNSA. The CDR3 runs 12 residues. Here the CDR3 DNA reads TGTGCCAGCAGCTTGGGGACAAACACCATATATTTT. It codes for CASSLGTNTIYF.

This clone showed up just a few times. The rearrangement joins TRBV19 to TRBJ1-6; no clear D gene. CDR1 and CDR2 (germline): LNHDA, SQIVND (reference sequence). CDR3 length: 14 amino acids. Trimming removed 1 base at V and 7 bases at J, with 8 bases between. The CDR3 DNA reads TGTGCCAGTAGTATAGGAGTGGGGAATTCACCCCTCCACTTT. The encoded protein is CASSIGVGNSPLHF.

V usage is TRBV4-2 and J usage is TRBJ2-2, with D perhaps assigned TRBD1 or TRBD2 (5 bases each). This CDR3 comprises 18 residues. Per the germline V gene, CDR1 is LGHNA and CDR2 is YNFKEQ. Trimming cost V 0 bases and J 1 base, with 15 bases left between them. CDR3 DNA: TGTGCCAGCAGCCAAGAGTTTGTCACGGGGCTGAACACCGGGGAGCTGTTTTTT. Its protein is CASSQEFVTGLNTGELFF.

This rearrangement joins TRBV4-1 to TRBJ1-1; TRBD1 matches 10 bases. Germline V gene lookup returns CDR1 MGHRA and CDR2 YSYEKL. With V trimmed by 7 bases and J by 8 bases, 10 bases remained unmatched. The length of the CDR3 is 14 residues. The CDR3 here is CASTGWDRGREAFF. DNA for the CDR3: TGCGCCAGCACCGGATGGGACAGGGGCCGAGAAGCTTTCTTT.

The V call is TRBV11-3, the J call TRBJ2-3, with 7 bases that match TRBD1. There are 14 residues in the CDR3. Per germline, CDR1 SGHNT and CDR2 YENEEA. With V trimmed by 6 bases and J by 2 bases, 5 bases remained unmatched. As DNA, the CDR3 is TGTGCCAGCAGAAAGGGGGCGCTCACAGATACGCAGTATTTT. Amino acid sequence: CASRKGALTDTQYF.

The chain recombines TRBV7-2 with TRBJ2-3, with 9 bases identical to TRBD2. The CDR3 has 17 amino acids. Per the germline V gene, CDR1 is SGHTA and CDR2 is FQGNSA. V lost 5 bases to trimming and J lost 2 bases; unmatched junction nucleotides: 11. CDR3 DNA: TGTGCCAGCAGCAGAAGCGGGGGGCTGGGACACACAGATACGCAGTATTTT. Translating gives CASSRSGGLGHTDTQYF. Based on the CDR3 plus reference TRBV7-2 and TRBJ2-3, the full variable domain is GAGVSQSPSNKVTEKGKDVELRCDPISGHTALYWYRQSLGQGLEFLIYFQGNSAPDKSGLPSDRFSAERTGGSVSTLTIQRTQQEDSAVYLCASSRSGGLGHTDTQYFGPGTRLTVL.

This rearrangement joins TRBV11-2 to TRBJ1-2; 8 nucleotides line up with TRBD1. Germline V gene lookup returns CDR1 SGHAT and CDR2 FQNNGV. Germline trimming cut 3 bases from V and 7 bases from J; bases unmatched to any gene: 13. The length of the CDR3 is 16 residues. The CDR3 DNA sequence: TGTGCCAGCAGCTTTTCGACAGGGGTTGATGGGGGTGGCTACACCTTC. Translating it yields CASSFSTGVDGGGYTF.

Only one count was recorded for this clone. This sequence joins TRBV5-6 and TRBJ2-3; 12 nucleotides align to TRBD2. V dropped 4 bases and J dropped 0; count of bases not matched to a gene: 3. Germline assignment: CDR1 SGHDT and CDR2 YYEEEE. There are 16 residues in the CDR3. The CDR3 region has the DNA TGTGCCAGCAGCGCGACTAGCGGGAGAAGCACAGATACGCAGTATTTT. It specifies CASSATSGRSTDTQYF.

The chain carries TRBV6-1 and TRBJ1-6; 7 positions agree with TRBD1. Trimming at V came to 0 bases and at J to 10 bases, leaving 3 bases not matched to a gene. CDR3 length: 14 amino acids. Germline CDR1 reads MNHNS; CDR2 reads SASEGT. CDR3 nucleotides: TGTGCCAGCAGTGAAGCGCAGGGGGTCTCACCCCTCCACTTT. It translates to CASSEAQGVSPLHF.

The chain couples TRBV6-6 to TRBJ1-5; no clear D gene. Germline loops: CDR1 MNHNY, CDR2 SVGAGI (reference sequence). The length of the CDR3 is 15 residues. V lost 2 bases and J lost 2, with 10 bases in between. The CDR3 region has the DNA TGTGCCAGCAGTTACGACCTGGGCGGCAATCAGCCCCAGCATTTT. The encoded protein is CASSYDLGGNQPQHF.

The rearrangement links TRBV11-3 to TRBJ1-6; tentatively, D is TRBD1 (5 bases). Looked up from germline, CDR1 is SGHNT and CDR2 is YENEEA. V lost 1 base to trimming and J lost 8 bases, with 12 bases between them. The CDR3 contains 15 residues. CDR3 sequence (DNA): TGTGCCAGCAGCTTAGTATCCAGGGCGTATTCACCCCTCCACTTT. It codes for CASSLVSRAYSPLHF.

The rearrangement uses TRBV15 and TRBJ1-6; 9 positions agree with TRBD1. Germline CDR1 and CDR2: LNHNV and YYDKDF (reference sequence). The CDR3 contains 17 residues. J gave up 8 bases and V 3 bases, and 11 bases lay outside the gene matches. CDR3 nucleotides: TGTGCCACCAGCAGGGACGGACAGGGGAGGTTACATTCACCCCTCCACTTT. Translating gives CATSRDGQGRLHSPLHF.

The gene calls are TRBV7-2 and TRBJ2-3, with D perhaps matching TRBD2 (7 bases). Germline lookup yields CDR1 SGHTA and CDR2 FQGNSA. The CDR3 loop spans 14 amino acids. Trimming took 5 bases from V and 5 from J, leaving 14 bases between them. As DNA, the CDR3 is TGTGCCAGCAGCCCCGCGGGGGCGGGAGATACGCAGTATTTT. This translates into CASSPAGAGDTQYF.

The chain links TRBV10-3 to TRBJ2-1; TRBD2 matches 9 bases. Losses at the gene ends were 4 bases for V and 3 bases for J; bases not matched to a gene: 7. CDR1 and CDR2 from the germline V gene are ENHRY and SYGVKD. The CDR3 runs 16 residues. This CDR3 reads CAISGSGGSLYNEQFF. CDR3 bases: TGTGCCATCAGTGGAAGCGGGGGGTCCCTCTACAATGAGCAGTTCTTC.

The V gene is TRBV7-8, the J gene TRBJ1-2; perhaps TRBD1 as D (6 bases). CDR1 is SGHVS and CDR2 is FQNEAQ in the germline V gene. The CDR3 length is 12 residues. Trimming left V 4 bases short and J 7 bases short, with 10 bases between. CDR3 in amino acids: CASSSGQRGYTF. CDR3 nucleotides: TGTGCCAGCAGCTCCGGACAGCGTGGCTACACCTTC.